This T cell receptor beta chain emerged from a study of OX40 agonist ivuxolimab in advanced cancers. Patients who had autoimmune disease history or got systemic immunosuppression were left out. The CDR3 consists of 15 residues. Germline V lookup: CDR1 LNHDA, CDR2 SQIVND (reference sequence). V gave up 1 base and J gave up 5 bases, with 14 bases separating them. Clones were read by immunoSEQ multiplex PCR, and TCRdb kept only the in-frame ones, dropping some. This table has around 99,000 clones, 85% to 90% appearing once. The sequence derives from an adult with an advanced solid tumor such as melanoma, head and neck, liver or kidney cancer. Sequenced here: CD4+ or CD8+ T cells sorted from blood, sampled in a trial of the OX40 agonist ivuxolimab. The rearrangement links TRBV19 to TRBJ2-5; no clear D gene. CDR3 nucleotides: TGTGCCAGTAGTATAGGACGTCCAAGGGTGGAGACCCAGTACTTC. It specifies CASSIGRPRVETQYF.